This T cell receptor beta chain was recorded in a study of T cells after yellow fever vaccination. The overall study: With SMART-Seq v4 Ultra Low Input, the fractions containing low cell numbers were prepared.

The CDR3 covers 13 residues. Germline CDR1 DFQATT, CDR2 SNEGSKA (reference sequence). Trimming removed 0 bases at V and 4 bases at J, with 9 bases between. By 5'RACE template switching, TCR cDNA was produced, with a universal primer site and UMIs added in the process. TCRdb ran MiXCR on the 5' RACE reads and lists one entry per CDR3 protein. The sample yields about 260,000 distinct CDR3 sequences, roughly 4% seen once. This clonotype was counted at least ten times. The sequence was collected from a man younger than 35 who received the YFV17D yellow fever vaccine. The chain combines TRBV20-1 with TRBJ1-2; D uncertain. Sequences were derived from PBMCs, sampled 15 days after the yellow fever booster vaccination. The CDR3 DNA follows: TGCAGTGCTAGAGATAGCCGGTCCTATGGCTACACCTTC. Translated: CSARDSRSYGYTF.